Below, 25 T cell receptor beta chains from the same sample are listed, as sequenced in a study of vaccination effects on CD4 cells after COVID-19. Before sequencing, viral peptide pools were used by the ViraFEST assay to expand antigen-specific CD4+ T cells. Isolating CD4+ T cells followed approximately 9 days of culture. None of the vaccinated had previously contracted SARS-CoV-2, and their nucleocapsid antibodies tested negative. Antigen specificity for these receptors is unknown. Assay: immunoSEQ multiplex PCR; the TCRdb copy retains only in-frame clones and omits some. The sample shows roughly 41,000 clones, 77% of them seen only once. Specimen: CD4+ T cells from PBMCs cultured with HCoV-NL63 spike peptides, collected before COVID-19 vaccination. The source is a human donor who received a COVID-19 vaccine.

The J gene is TRBJ1-5, the V gene TRBV6-2 or TRBV6-3; D perhaps matches TRBD1 (5 bases). Germline CDR1 reads MNHEY; CDR2 reads SVGEGT. The CDR3 covers 16 residues. Trimming left V 7 bases short and J 0 bases short, with 16 bases between. Written as DNA, the CDR3 is TGTGCCAGCACCCCAGGACAACTCTATAGCAATCAGCCCCAGCATTTT. Protein: CASTPGQLYSNQPQHF.

The chain is built from TRBV19 and TRBJ2-5, with TRBD2 identical over 8 bases. Germline assignment: CDR1 LNHDA and CDR2 SQIVND (reference sequence). V gave up 4 bases and J gave up 1 base; unmatched junction bases: 5. There are 15 residues in the CDR3. The CDR3 region is CASSSGGLSQETQYF. CDR3 DNA sequence: TGTGCCAGTAGTAGCGGGGGGCTAAGCCAAGAGACCCAGTACTTC.

CDR3 protein: CASSYGAGGGELFF. The DNA for the CDR3 is TGTGCCAGCAGTTACGGCGCGGGGGGCGGGGAGCTGTTTTTT. V and J are TRBV6-5 and TRBJ2-2, with 8 bases that match TRBD2. CDR1 MNHEY and CDR2 SVGAGI come from the germline V gene. V gave up 2 bases and J gave up 7 bases; unmatched junction bases: 3. This CDR3 comprises 14 residues.

This sequence joins TRBV5-8 and TRBJ2-3, with TRBD2 as a possible D gene (7 bases). V dropped 1 base and J dropped 3 bases, with 12 bases sitting between them. This CDR3 comprises 15 residues. Germline values: CDR1 SGHTS, CDR2 YDEGEE. The CDR3 DNA reads as TGTGCCAGCAGCTTGCGGGGGGCCTTTACAGATACGCAGTATTTT. Residues: CASSLRGAFTDTQYF.

The V call is TRBV4-1, the J call TRBJ2-6, with a possible D match to TRBD2 (6 bases). The V end lost 2 bases, the J end lost 0 bases, and 11 bases lay between the germline ends. The CDR3 runs 17 residues. CDR1 and CDR2 from the germline V gene are MGHRA and YSYEKL. The CDR3 loop is CASSQPSGASGANVLTF. The CDR3 coding sequence is TGCGCCAGCAGCCAACCCTCGGGAGCCTCTGGGGCCAACGTCCTGACTTTC.

This chain links TRBV5-1 with TRBJ1-5; D is uncertain. CDR3 length: 14 amino acids. CDR1 and CDR2 from the germline V gene are SGHRS and YFSETQ. V lost 1 base and J 6 bases, leaving 11 bases between the germline ends. CDR3 DNA sequence: TGCGCCAGCAGCTTGCTCCCTCTCGGTCAGCCCCAGCATTTT. Its protein product is CASSLLPLGQPQHF.

This clone was detected only a few times. This rearrangement joins TRBV27 to TRBJ1-1, with 7 bases lining up with TRBD1. The CDR3 runs 17 residues. Unmatched junction bases numbered 15, after V lost 4 bases and J lost 4 bases. Germline-derived CDR1 and CDR2 are MNHEY and SMNVEV (reference sequence). This CDR3 reads CASSSNRGMETLTEAFF. DNA for the CDR3: TGTGCCAGCAGTTCAAACAGGGGAATGGAGACTCTCACTGAAGCTTTCTTT.

In this sample, this clone turned up once. V is TRBV29-1 and J is TRBJ1-4; tentative D call: TRBD1 (5 bases). The germline V gene encodes CDR1 SQVTM and CDR2 ANQGSEA. The CDR3 consists of 13 residues. V lost 4 bases to trimming and J lost 1 base, with 7 bases between them. The CDR3 bases are TGCAGCGTTGTGAGGGGAACTAATGAAAAACTGTTTTTT. Translation: CSVVRGTNEKLFF.

The chain is built from TRBV11-2 and TRBJ2-2, with D tentatively TRBD1 or TRBD2 (6 bases each). Trimming took 5 bases from V and 1 from J, leaving 11 bases between them. The CDR3 covers 15 residues. Germline V gene lookup returns CDR1 SGHAT and CDR2 FQNNGV. CDR3 DNA: TGTGCCAGCAGCCCAGGAGGGGGGAACACCGGGGAGCTGTTTTTT. Translating it yields CASSPGGGNTGELFF.

The chain carries TRBV30 and TRBJ1-5, with D perhaps matching TRBD1 (6 bases). CDR3 length: 15 residues. The germline V gene encodes CDR1 GTSNPN and CDR2 SVGIG (reference sequence). The ends were cut back, 3 bases at V and 6 bases at J, with 18 bases in the middle. CDR3 sequence (DNA): TGTGCCTGGAGCGACACTCCCAACAGGGCTCAGCCCCAGCATTTT. It yields the protein CAWSDTPNRAQPQHF.

This chain joins TRBV2 and TRBJ1-1; D uncertain. The CDR3 has 13 residues. Trimming shortened V by 4 bases and J by 1 base, and 7 bases separated the two germline ends. Per the germline V gene, CDR1 is SNHLY and CDR2 is FYNNEI. CDR3 sequence (DNA): TGTGCCAGCAGTGTTTCGCCGAACACTGAAGCTTTCTTT. It translates to CASSVSPNTEAFF.

The rearrangement links TRBV19 to TRBJ1-5; D ambiguous. The CDR3 spans 18 residues. V was trimmed by 5 bases and J by 2 bases, leaving 22 bases between them. CDR1 and CDR2 from the germline V gene are LNHDA and SQIVND (reference sequence). The CDR3 sequence: CASSPRGLLDGRNQPQHF. CDR3 bases: TGTGCCAGTAGTCCAAGAGGACTACTGGATGGGCGCAATCAGCCCCAGCATTTT.

This chain joins TRBV21-1 and TRBJ2-7; TRBD1 was called by the table and not checked on the DNA. TRBV21-1 is labeled a pseudogene. The CDR3 runs 13 residues. The CDR3 is CASSKAGAYEQYV. CDR3 nucleotide sequence: TGTGCCAGCAGCAAAGCAGGGGCCTACGAGCAGTACGTC.

The V gene is TRBV20-1, the J gene TRBJ2-7; D could derive from TRBD1 or TRBD2 (5 bases each). CDR3 length equals 12 residues. Per the germline V gene, CDR1 is DFQATT and CDR2 is SNEGSKA (reference sequence). The germline V and J ends were trimmed by 3 bases and 3 bases, with 9 bases remaining between them. The DNA for the CDR3 is TGCAGTGCTAGTTATGGGGGCTACGAGCAGTACGTC. Its protein product is CSASYGGYEQYV.

CDR3 residues: CASSLGGPLDTQYF. Here the CDR3 DNA reads TGCGCCAGCAGCTTGGGAGGCCCCCTGGATACGCAGTATTTT. The gene calls are TRBV5-1 and TRBJ2-3; D uncertain. The V end lost 0 bases, the J end lost 6 bases, and 11 bases lay between the germline ends. Germline V gene data show CDR1 as SGHRS and CDR2 as YFSETQ. The CDR3 has 14 residues.

This CDR3 reads CATSDDRHYEQYV. In nucleotides, the CDR3 is TGTGCCACCAGTGACGACCGACACTACGAGCAGTACGTC. V and J are TRBV24-1 and TRBJ2-7; no clear D gene. CDR3 size: 13 residues. V lost 4 bases and J lost 3, with 9 bases in between. CDR1 and CDR2 from the germline V gene are KGHDR and SFDVKD.

The chain carries TRBV19 and TRBJ1-4, with D hard to call. Germline V gene lookup returns CDR1 LNHDA and CDR2 SQIVND (reference sequence). The V gene lost 5 bases and the J gene lost 3 bases, with 13 bases spanning the gap. CDR3 size: 15 residues. The CDR3 nucleotides read TGTGCCAGTAGTGACCAGCCTGGCTCTAATGAAAAACTGTTTTTT. As protein: CASSDQPGSNEKLFF.

The chain uses TRBV5-1 and TRBJ2-2, with 8 bases fitting TRBD1. Per germline, CDR1 SGHRS and CDR2 YFSETQ. This CDR3 has 15 amino acids. The V and J ends lost 4 bases and 5 bases, in that order; junction bases with no gene match: 7. This chain's CDR3 is CASSPGQGGTGELFF. The CDR3 nucleotides are TGCGCCAGCAGCCCCGGACAGGGCGGGACCGGGGAGCTGTTTTTT.

This clone was observed a handful of times. The rearrangement links TRBV14 to TRBJ1-2; 12 nucleotides align to TRBD1. Unmatched junction bases numbered 5, after V lost 2 bases and J lost 4 bases. Germline loops: CDR1 SGHDN, CDR2 FVKESK. The CDR3 runs 16 residues. The CDR3 reads CASSQTGTGGRYGYTF. CDR3 DNA sequence: TGTGCCAGCAGCCAAACCGGGACAGGGGGCCGCTATGGCTACACCTTC.

This chain uses TRBV2 with TRBJ2-7; no firm D call. The CDR3 consists of 13 residues. Germline V gives CDR1 SNHLY, CDR2 FYNNEI. V lost 4 bases and J 7 bases, leaving 14 bases between the germline ends. CDR3 bases: TGTGCCAGCAGTGGGATTGGGCCCTGGGAGCAGTACGTC. Its protein is CASSGIGPWEQYV.

The table lists this clone with a few counts. DNA of the CDR3: TGTGCCAGCAGCTTACTCCCAGGGGGCTCCTACGAGCAGTACGTC. Translated: CASSLLPGGSYEQYV. This chain links TRBV7-2 with TRBJ2-7; 7 positions match TRBD1. Germline CDR1 and CDR2: SGHTA and FQGNSA. J was trimmed by 0 bases and V by 2 bases; bases with no gene match: 4. The CDR3 contains 15 residues.

The chain is built from TRBV5-1 and TRBJ1-3, with 8 bases fitting TRBD1. V was clipped by 4 bases and J by 3 bases; unmatched bases: 6. Per the germline V gene, CDR1 is SGHRS and CDR2 is YFSETQ. The CDR3 length is 15 residues. The CDR3 bases are TGCGCCAGCAGCCCGGATGGACAGGGTGGAAACACCATATATTTT. Its translation: CASSPDGQGGNTIYF. The full variable domain, with the rest looked up from reference TRBV5-1 and TRBJ1-3, is KAGVTQTPRYLIKTRGQQVTLSCSPISGHRSVSWYQQTPGQGLQFLFEYFSETQRNKGNFPGRFSGRQFSNSRSEMNVSTLELGDSALYLCASSPDGQGGNTIYFGEGSWLTVV.

This clone has more than one count but fewer than ten. The rearrangement uses TRBV5-1 and TRBJ2-2, with D possibly matching TRBD2 (6 bases). CDR3 length equals 14 residues. Germline assignment: CDR1 SGHRS and CDR2 YFSETQ. V dropped 4 bases and J dropped 6 bases, with 13 bases sitting between them. The CDR3 sequence: CASSARTSSGELFF. CDR3 nucleotides: TGCGCCAGCAGCGCCCGCACTAGCTCCGGGGAGCTGTTTTTT.

The chain joins TRBV4-1 to TRBJ1-4; D may be TRBD1 (6 bases). This CDR3 contains 15 residues. Germline V lookup: CDR1 MGHRA, CDR2 YSYEKL. V lost 1 base to trimming and J lost 4 bases, with 10 bases between them. CDR3 amino acids: CASSQGQEFNEKLFF. CDR3 bases: TGCGCCAGCAGCCAAGGACAGGAGTTTAATGAAAAACTGTTTTTT.

The rearrangement joins TRBV7-8 to TRBJ2-5; 11 bases line up with TRBD1. Germline V lookup: CDR1 SGHVS, CDR2 FQNEAQ. The CDR3 spans 15 residues. Trimming cost V 5 bases and J 6 bases; bases outside gene matches: 8. This chain's CDR3 is CASSPGQGVKKTQYF. In DNA, the CDR3 is TGTGCCAGCAGCCCGGGACAGGGGGTAAAAAAGACCCAGTACTTC. The full variable domain, its missing parts supplied by reference TRBV7-8 and TRBJ2-5, is GAGVSQSPRYKVAKRGQDVALRCDPISGHVSLFWYQQALGQGPEFLTYFQNEAQLDKSGLPSDRFFAERPEGSVSTLKIQRTQQEDSAVYLCASSPGQGVKKTQYFGPGTRLLVL.